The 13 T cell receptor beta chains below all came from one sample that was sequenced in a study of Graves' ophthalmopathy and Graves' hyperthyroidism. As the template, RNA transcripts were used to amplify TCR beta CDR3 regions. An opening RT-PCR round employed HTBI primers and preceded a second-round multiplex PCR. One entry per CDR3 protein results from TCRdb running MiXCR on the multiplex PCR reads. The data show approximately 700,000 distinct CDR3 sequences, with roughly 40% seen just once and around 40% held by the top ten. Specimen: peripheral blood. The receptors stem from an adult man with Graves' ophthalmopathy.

The DNA of the CDR3 is TGTGCCAGCAGCGTGGCCCCATACACTGAAGCTTTCTTT. It encodes CASSVAPYTEAFF. V and J are TRBV5-4 and TRBJ1-1; no clear D gene. Germline assignment: CDR1 SGHNT and CDR2 YYREEE (reference sequence). There are 13 residues in the CDR3. Between the trimmed V and J ends, which lost 4 bases and 3 bases, there was a span of 10 bases. Drawing the rest from reference TRBV5-4 and TRBJ1-1, the complete variable domain is ETGVTQSPTHLIKTRGQQVTLRCSSQSGHNTVSWYQQALGQGPQFIFQYYREEENGRGNFPPRFSGLQFPNYSSELNVNALELDDSALYLCASSVAPYTEAFFGQGTRLTVV.

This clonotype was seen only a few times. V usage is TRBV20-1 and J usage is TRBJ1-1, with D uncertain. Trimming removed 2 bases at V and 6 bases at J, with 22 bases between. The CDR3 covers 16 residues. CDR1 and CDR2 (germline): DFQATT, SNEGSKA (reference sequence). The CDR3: CSARNGVEYLYAEAFF. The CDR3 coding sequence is TGCAGTGCTAGAAATGGGGTGGAATATCTTTACGCTGAAGCTTTCTTT.

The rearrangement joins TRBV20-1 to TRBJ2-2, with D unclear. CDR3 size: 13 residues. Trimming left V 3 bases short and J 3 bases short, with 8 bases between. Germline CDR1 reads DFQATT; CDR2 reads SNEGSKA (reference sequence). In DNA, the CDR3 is TGCAGTGCTAGGGATCCCGACACCGGGGAGCTGTTTTTT. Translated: CSARDPDTGELFF.

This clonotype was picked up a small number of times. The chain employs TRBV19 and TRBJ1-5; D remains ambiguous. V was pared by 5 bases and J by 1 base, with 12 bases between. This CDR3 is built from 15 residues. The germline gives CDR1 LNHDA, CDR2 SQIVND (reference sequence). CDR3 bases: TGTGCCAGTAGTTGGACTGAATTCAGCAATCAGCCCCAGCATTTT. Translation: CASSWTEFSNQPQHF.

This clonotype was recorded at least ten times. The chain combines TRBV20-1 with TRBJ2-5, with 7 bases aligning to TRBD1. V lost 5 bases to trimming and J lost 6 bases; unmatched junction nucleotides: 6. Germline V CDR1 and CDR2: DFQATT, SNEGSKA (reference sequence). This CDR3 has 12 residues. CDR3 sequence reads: CSARQGGQTQYF. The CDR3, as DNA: TGCAGTGCTCGACAGGGCGGTCAGACCCAGTACTTC.

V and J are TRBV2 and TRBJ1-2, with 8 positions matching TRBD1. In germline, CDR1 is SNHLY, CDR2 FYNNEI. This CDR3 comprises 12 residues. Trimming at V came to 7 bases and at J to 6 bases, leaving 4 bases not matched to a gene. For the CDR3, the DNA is TGTGCCAGCACCCCAGGGGGCCATGGCTACACCTTC. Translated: CASTPGGHGYTF. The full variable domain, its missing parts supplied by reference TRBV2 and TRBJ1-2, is EPEVTQTPSHQVTQMGQEVILRCVPISNHLYFYWYRQILGQKVEFLVSFYNNEISEKSEIFDDQFSVERPDGSNFTLKIRSTKLEDSAMYFCASTPGGHGYTFGSGTRLTVV.

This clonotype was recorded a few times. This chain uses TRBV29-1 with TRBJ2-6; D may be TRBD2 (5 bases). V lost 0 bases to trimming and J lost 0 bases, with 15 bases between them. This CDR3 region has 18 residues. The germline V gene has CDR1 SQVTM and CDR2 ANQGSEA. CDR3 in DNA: TGCAGCGTTGAAGAGGCCCGGGAAAGAAACTCTGGGGCCAACGTCCTGACTTTC. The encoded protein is CSVEEARERNSGANVLTF.

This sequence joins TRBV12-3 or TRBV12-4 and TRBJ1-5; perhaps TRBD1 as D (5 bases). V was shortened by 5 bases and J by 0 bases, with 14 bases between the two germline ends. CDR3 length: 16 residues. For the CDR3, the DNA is TGTGCCAGCAGTGTGGGGCAGTACGATAGCAATCAGCCCCAGCATTTT. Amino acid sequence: CASSVGQYDSNQPQHF.

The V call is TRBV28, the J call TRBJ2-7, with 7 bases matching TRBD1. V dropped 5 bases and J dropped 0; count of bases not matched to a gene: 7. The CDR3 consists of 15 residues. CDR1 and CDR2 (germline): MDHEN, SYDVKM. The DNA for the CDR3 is TGTGCCAGCAGTGCCCCGGGACAGAACTCCTACGAGCAGTACTTC. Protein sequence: CASSAPGQNSYEQYF.

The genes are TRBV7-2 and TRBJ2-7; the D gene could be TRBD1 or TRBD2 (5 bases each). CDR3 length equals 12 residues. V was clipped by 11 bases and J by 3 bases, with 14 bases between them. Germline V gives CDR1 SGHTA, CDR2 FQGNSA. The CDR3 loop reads CASAGTYYEQYF. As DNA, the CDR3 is TGTGCCTCGGCAGGGACCTACTACGAGCAGTACTTC.

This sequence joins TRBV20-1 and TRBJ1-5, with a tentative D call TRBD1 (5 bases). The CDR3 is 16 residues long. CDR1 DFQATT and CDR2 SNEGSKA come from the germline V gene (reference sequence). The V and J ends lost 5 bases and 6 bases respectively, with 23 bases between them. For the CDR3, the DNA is TGCAGTGCTCCCCGGGGCCATAGCGGGTGGAGTCAGCCCCAGCATTTT. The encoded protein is CSAPRGHSGWSQPQHF.

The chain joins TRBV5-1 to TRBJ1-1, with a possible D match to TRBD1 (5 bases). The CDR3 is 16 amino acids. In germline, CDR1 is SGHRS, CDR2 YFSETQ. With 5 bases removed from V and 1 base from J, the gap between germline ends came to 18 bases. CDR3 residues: CASREQYSGANTEAFF. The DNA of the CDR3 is TGCGCCAGCAGAGAACAGTATAGTGGGGCGAACACTGAAGCTTTCTTT. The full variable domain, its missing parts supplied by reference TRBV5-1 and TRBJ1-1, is KAGVTQTPRYLIKTRGQQVTLSCSPISGHRSVSWYQQTPGQGLQFLFEYFSETQRNKGNFPGRFSGRQFSNSRSEMNVSTLELGDSALYLCASREQYSGANTEAFFGQGTRLTVV.

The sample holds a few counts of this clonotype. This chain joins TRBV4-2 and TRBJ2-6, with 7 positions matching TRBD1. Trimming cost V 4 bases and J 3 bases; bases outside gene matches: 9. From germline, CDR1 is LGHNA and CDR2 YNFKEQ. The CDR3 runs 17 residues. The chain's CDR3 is CASSLMTGPSGANVLTF. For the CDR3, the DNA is TGTGCCAGCAGCCTGATGACAGGGCCTAGTGGGGCCAACGTCCTGACTTTC.